In this sample, the clone carrying this TCR beta chain turned up many times. TCRdb itself ran the 5' RACE reads through MiXCR, one entry per CDR3 protein. Here the sample spans 13,000 to 15,000 distinct CDR3 sequences, 10% being singletons. Germline-derived CDR1 and CDR2 are SGHRS and YFSETQ. The CDR3 is 14 amino acids. Trimming stripped 0 bases from V and 0 bases from J, with 3 bases between. Time point: sample taken at primary tumor resection. Whole RNA was taken from tumor, nontumor lung or frozen PBMC; it was then sequenced unsorted. This specimen comes from a study of spatial heterogeneity in lung cancer.

This chain connects TRBV5-1 to TRBJ2-2; no definite D call. This TCR was sampled from a male donor with early-stage non-small cell lung cancer. The sample in question was PBMCs, obtained at surgery. CDR3 protein: CASSLDPNTGELFF. DNA of the CDR3: TGCGCCAGCAGCTTGGACCCGAACACCGGGGAGCTGTTTTTT.